Below are 29 T cell receptor beta chains sequenced from a single sample in a study of CD8+CD57+ T cells in acquired aplastic anemia. Patients chosen for sequencing had CD8+CD57+ cells that had expanded, as shown by flow cytometry. According to the study, genomic DNA was the template for TCR beta VDJ and CDR3 profiling. TCRdb independently ran MiXCR on the reads; one entry per CDR3 protein. The table has approximately 250,000 distinct CDR3 sequences, around 82% seen once. Material for sequencing was sorted CD4+, CD8+, or CD8+CD57+ T cells (not recorded which) from PBMCs. The receptors stem from a human donor with aplastic anemia.

This clonotype was seen a few times. The rearrangement links TRBV7-9 to TRBJ2-5; D is uncertain. The CDR3 sequence is 12 residues long. Trimming removed 9 bases from V and 5 bases from J, with 13 bases in between. Germline loops: CDR1 SEHNR, CDR2 FQNEAQ (reference sequence). Here the CDR3 DNA reads TGTGCCAGACGCTTGGCCCGGGAGACCCAGTACTTC. It is translated as CARRLARETQYF.

For this clonotype: No conserved phenylalanine or tryptophan is present at the end of the CDR3, so a read error is the likely explanation. It is unclear where the CDR3 begins or ends on the DNA, so no DNA is shown, and the CDR3 is as TCRdb lists it. The chain uses TRBV7-9 and TRBJ1-1. Germline V CDR1 and CDR2: SEHNR, FQNEAQ (reference sequence). The CDR3 contains 13 residues when both ends are counted. CDR3 sequence reads: CASSFEAFTEVFV.

Regarding this clonotype: A read error is likely, as this CDR3 ends without the conserved phenylalanine or tryptophan. It is unclear where the CDR3 begins or ends on the DNA, so no DNA is shown, and the CDR3 is as TCRdb lists it. The CDR3 sequence is CASSFDPTGTPLS. The rearrangement joins TRBV11-2 to TRBJ2-3; TRBD1, the table's D call, lacks a check against the DNA. The CDR3 spans 13 residues, counting both ends. Germline V CDR1 and CDR2: SGHAT, FQNNGV.

This clonotype showed up just once. The conserved closing phenylalanine or tryptophan is absent in this CDR3, likely reflecting a read error. The DNA is left out, because the CDR3 cannot be placed on it with certainty; the CDR3 is given as TCRdb lists it. The chain has TRBV7-3 and TRBJ2-3. CDR1 is SGHTA and CDR2 is FQGTGA in the germline V gene. The CDR3 is 13 residues long, counting both termini. Here the CDR3 reads CASSLTAIGSPHL.

The table lists this clonotype with a count of one. V and J are TRBV5-4 and TRBJ2-3, with TRBD2 matching 8 bases. Germline loops: CDR1 SGHNT, CDR2 YYREEE (reference sequence). V was pared by 4 bases and J by 1 base, with 5 bases of the junction left unmatched. The CDR3 has 15 residues. CDR3 bases: TGTGCCAGCAGCCACGGGGGGGAGCGCACAGATACGCAGTATTTT. This codes for CASSHGGERTDTQYF.

This clonotype was observed once. V is TRBV6-1 and J is TRBJ2-7; 7 bases are shared with TRBD2. Germline values: CDR1 MNHNS, CDR2 SASEGT. V lost 8 bases and J lost 7; bases outside the gene matches: 5. CDR3 size: 11 residues. CDR3 bases: TGTGCCAGCGGGAGGGCGGGGGAGCAGTACTTC. This encodes CASGRAGEQYF.

The chain joins TRBV7-8 to TRBJ1-6; tentatively, D is TRBD1 (5 bases). V lost 5 bases, J lost 13 bases, and 15 bases lay in between. The CDR3 totals 13 residues. Germline loops: CDR1 SGHVS, CDR2 FQNEAQ. Here the CDR3 reads CASSPEGPSPLHF. The CDR3 DNA reads as TGTGCCAGCAGCCCAGAGGGACCTTCCCCCCTCCACTTT.

This chain joins TRBV7-9 and TRBJ1-6; no clear D gene. The length of the CDR3 is 14 residues. V was shortened by 5 bases and J by 13 bases, with 18 bases between the two germline ends. Germline V gene sequence: CDR1 SEHNR, CDR2 FQNEAQ (reference sequence). This CDR3 reads CASSQGEGGSPLHF. The CDR3 DNA is TGTGCCAGCAGCCAAGGAGAGGGAGGTTCCCCCCTCCACTTT.

The chain joins TRBV5-1 to TRBJ2-3; TRBD2 matches 9 bases. This CDR3 is built from 13 residues. V shed 4 bases and J 9 bases; nucleotides not matched to a gene: 6. The germline CDR1 and CDR2 sequences are SGHRS and YFSETQ. CDR3 nucleotide sequence: TGCGCCAGCAGCGACGCGAGCGGGGGGACGCAGTATTTT. Translated, it gives CASSDASGGTQYF.

J is TRBJ2-7 and V is TRBV7-8; 7 bases align to TRBD1. Losses at the gene ends were 2 bases for V and 7 bases for J; bases not matched to a gene: 14. Germline lookup yields CDR1 SGHVS and CDR2 FQNEAQ. The CDR3 sequence is 16 residues long. In DNA form, the CDR3 reads TGTGCCAGCAGCTTACCGGGACAGCCCGATACGCAGGAGCAGTACGTC. The encoded protein is CASSLPGQPDTQEQYV.

This sequence joins TRBV7-9 and TRBJ2-3; 8 bases align to TRBD1. Germline V gives CDR1 SEHNR, CDR2 FQNEAQ (reference sequence). Unmatched junction bases numbered 10, after V lost 1 base and J lost 7 bases. The length of the CDR3 is 16 residues. CDR3 loop: CASSLGRQGPSYTQYF. CDR3 nucleotides: TGTGCCAGCAGCTTAGGGAGACAGGGGCCCAGTTATACGCAGTATTTT.

With respect to this clonotype: Because it lacks the conserved phenylalanine or tryptophan at the end, this CDR3 is likely a read error. Because the CDR3's place on the DNA is in doubt, the DNA is left out and the CDR3 is given as listed by TCRdb. The chain joins TRBV7-9 to TRBJ2-3; the table gives TRBD1 as D, unverified against the DNA. The CDR3 sequence runs 13 residues, both termini included. CDR1 and CDR2 from the germline V gene are SEHNR and FQNEAQ (reference sequence). CDR3 amino acids: CASSQVGRVASPL.

This chain uses TRBV7-3 with TRBJ2-3; D is unclear. This CDR3 comprises 13 residues. Germline-derived CDR1 and CDR2 are SGHTA and FQGTGA. V lost 6 bases, J lost 9 bases, and 16 bases lay in between. CDR3 sequence reads: CASRDGREETQYF. CDR3 DNA sequence: TGTGCCAGCAGGGATGGTCGAGAAGAGACGCAGTATTTT.

This clonotype was seen a handful of times. V and J are TRBV9 and TRBJ2-4; D remains unclear. Germline assignment: CDR1 SGDLS and CDR2 YYNGEE. The CDR3 covers 12 residues. Trimming left V 7 bases short and J 13 bases short, with 18 bases between. This chain's CDR3 is CASGGAGNSQYF. DNA for the CDR3: TGTGCCAGCGGCGGAGCTGGGAACAGCCAGTACTTC.

The chain joins TRBV20-1 to TRBJ2-7; 7 bases are shared with TRBD1. The CDR3 covers 14 residues. The germline CDR1 and CDR2 sequences are DFQATT and SNEGSKA (reference sequence). V was clipped by 6 bases and J by 2 bases; unmatched bases: 10. The CDR3 region is CSARRTGATYEQYF. The CDR3 DNA sequence: TGCAGTGCCAGAAGGACAGGTGCGACCTACGAGCAGTACTTC.

The chain has TRBV7-2 and TRBJ2-1, with D possibly being TRBD1 (6 bases). There are 11 residues in the CDR3. CDR1 and CDR2 (germline): SGHTA, FQGNSA. V gave up 4 bases and J gave up 10 bases, with 8 bases separating them. The CDR3 nucleotides are TGTGCCAGCAGCTCCGGGACAGAGCAGTTCTTC. Amino acids: CASSSGTEQFF.

By share, this clonotype ranks as medium-sized. V usage is TRBV2 and J usage is TRBJ2-7; D is possibly TRBD1 (6 bases). CDR1 and CDR2 (germline): SNHLY, FYNNEI. The V gene lost 2 bases and the J gene lost 7 bases, with 12 bases spanning the gap. The CDR3 totals 13 residues. CDR3 in amino acids: CASSEQGYGEQYV. As DNA, the CDR3 is TGTGCCAGCAGTGAACAGGGGTATGGGGAGCAGTACGTC.

The V gene is TRBV7-2, the J gene TRBJ2-1; a possible D gene is TRBD2 (6 bases). Germline V lookup: CDR1 SGHTA, CDR2 FQGNSA. Trimming removed 3 bases from V and 9 bases from J, with 15 bases in between. The CDR3 has 14 residues. The DNA for the CDR3 is TGTGCCAGCAGCTTTACGCGGGGCTCAGGTGAGCAGTTCTTC. Encoded protein: CASSFTRGSGEQFF.

Comment on this clonotype: The DNA is left out, because the CDR3 cannot be placed on it with certainty; the CDR3 is given as TCRdb lists it. V is TRBV7-8 and J is TRBJ2-3; the table calls TRBD1, which could not be checked here. Germline V gene lookup returns CDR1 SGHVS and CDR2 FQNEAQ. The CDR3 is 13 residues long, counting both termini. The CDR3 is CASSFAGGADYDF.

As regards this clonotype: The DNA is omitted, as the CDR3 cannot be located on it reliably, and the CDR3 follows TCRdb's listing. The chain is built from TRBV10-3 and TRBJ2-2; no check of the table's D call, TRBD1, against the DNA was made. Germline V gives CDR1 ENHRY, CDR2 SYGVKD. The CDR3 is made up of 17 amino acids, end residues included. This CDR3 reads CAISHGAVNNKPQHFVF.

The chain joins TRBV5-1 to TRBJ1-2; 9 bases are shared with TRBD1. CDR3 length: 19 amino acids. Trimming removed 0 bases from V and 5 bases from J; junction bases left unmatched: 17. Germline CDR1 reads SGHRS; CDR2 reads YFSETQ. DNA for the CDR3: TGCGCCAGCAGCTTGGGGACAGGGGCCGTCACAGATACGCAGTATGGCTACACCTTC. Protein product: CASSLGTGAVTDTQYGYTF.

The V call is TRBV9, the J call TRBJ2-1; D tentatively fits TRBD1 or TRBD2 (5 bases each). V lost 7 bases, J lost 11 bases, and 19 bases lay in between. The CDR3 loop spans 13 amino acids. Per the germline V gene, CDR1 is SGDLS and CDR2 is YYNGEE. CDR3 sequence reads: CASGGAGNIQQFF. CDR3 DNA: TGTGCCAGCGGGGGAGCTGGGAACATTCAGCAGTTCTTC.

This chain links TRBV7-9 with TRBJ2-3; D possibly matches TRBD1 or TRBD2 (5 bases each). The CDR3 contains 14 residues. The V and J ends lost 0 bases and 13 bases respectively, with 17 bases between them. CDR1 is SEHNR, CDR2 FQNEAQ, per germline (reference sequence). Here the CDR3 DNA reads TGTGCCAGCAGCTTAGCGGGAAGTCCCGGGACGAAGTATTTT. Translating gives CASSLAGSPGTKYF.

The J gene is TRBJ1-6, the V gene TRBV7-2, with D tentatively TRBD1 (6 bases). The CDR3 consists of 16 residues. V dropped 0 bases and J dropped 16 bases, with 22 bases sitting between them. Germline CDR1 SGHTA, CDR2 FQGNSA. The CDR3 loop reads CASSLAHGTKKTQLHF. The CDR3 nucleotides read TGTGCCAGCAGCTTAGCCCACGGGACAAAAAAGACCCAGCTCCACTTT.

The gene calls are TRBV24-1 and TRBJ2-7; 8 bases are a match to TRBD1. The germline V gene encodes CDR1 KGHDR and CDR2 SFDVKD. CDR3 length equals 16 residues. The CDR3 spells CASRTLGQANLAEQFV. DNA of the CDR3: TGTGCCAGCAGGACTCTGGGACAGGCGAACCTGGCCGAGCAGTTCGTC.

About this clonotype itself: A much bigger clone sits one base away, suggesting this may be a read error. The gene calls are TRBV7-8 and TRBJ2-1; 8 positions match TRBD1. This CDR3 region has 15 residues. V gave up 3 bases and J gave up 16 bases; unmatched junction bases: 17. Germline V gene lookup returns CDR1 SGHVS and CDR2 FQNEAQ. The CDR3 loop reads CASSLAGGADYGHFF. The CDR3, as DNA: TGTGCCAGCAGCTTGGCAGGGGGCGCCGACTATGGCCACTTCTTC.

In this sample, this clonotype turned up a few times. The chain carries TRBV13 and TRBJ1-6; D is uncertain. The ends were cut back, 1 base at V and 0 bases at J, with 7 bases in the middle. CDR3 size: 16 residues. Germline V gene lookup returns CDR1 PRHDT and CDR2 FYEKMQ (reference sequence). CDR3 bases: TGTGCCAGCAGCTTAGACAGCGCCTCCTATAATTCACCCCTCCACTTT. Its protein product is CASSLDSASYNSPLHF.

This sequence joins TRBV7-9 and TRBJ2-1; D might be TRBD1 or TRBD2, each matching 6 bases. Trimming took 6 bases from V and 10 from J, leaving 19 bases between them. The germline V gene encodes CDR1 SEHNR and CDR2 FQNEAQ (reference sequence). This CDR3 region has 14 residues. The CDR3 region has the DNA TGTGCCAGCAGGGGGGGTCAGGGGTTTAGGGAGCAGTTCTTC. Protein product: CASRGGQGFREQFF. Full variable domain (missing parts from reference TRBV7-9 and TRBJ2-1): DTGVSQNPRHKITKRGQNVTFRCDPISEHNRLYWYRQTLGQGPEFLTYFQNEAQLEKSRLLSDRFSAERPKGSFSTLEIQRTEQGDSAMYLCASRGGQGFREQFFGPGTRLTVL.

CDR3 region: CASSSEDSYEQYV. CDR3 bases: TGTGCCAGCAGCTCAGAGGATTCCTACGAGCAGTACGTC. The chain employs TRBV7-9 and TRBJ2-7; the D is unclear. Per the germline V gene, CDR1 is SEHNR and CDR2 is FQNEAQ (reference sequence). The germline V and J ends were trimmed by 4 bases and 1 base, with 8 bases remaining between them. The CDR3 runs to 13 residues.